The T cell receptor beta chain under discussion was sequenced for a study of T-cell reconstitution after alpha-beta-depleted transplantation in children. A library of TCRbeta sequences, prepared with unique molecular identifiers, was generated. TCRdb re-derived calls from the PCR reads in MiXCR, one entry per CDR3 protein. The sample has about 410,000 distinct CDR3 sequences, around 21% seen once. The CDR3 is 12 amino acids. Trimming removed 5 bases from V and 6 bases from J, with 11 bases in between. In germline, CDR1 is SGHTA, CDR2 FQGNSA. This sequence was found in a human donor who donated a stem cell graft to a child with acute myeloid leukemia. The rearrangement links TRBV7-2 to TRBJ2-7; no reliable D call. The material was PBMCs from the stem cell graft donor, obtained from the stem cell graft. The CDR3, as DNA: TGTGCCAGCAGCCCCCTGGGGTTCGAGCAGTACTTC. It specifies CASSPLGFEQYF.